This entry lists 9 T cell receptor beta chains sequenced from one sample in a study of T cell changes during pregnancy in multiple sclerosis (dated by TCRdb to about 2019). The method was the immunoSEQ multiplex PCR assay. In TCRdb, the immuneACCESS table is reduced to in-frame sequences with V and J assigned. These tables do not hold every clone; where another copy was compared, an unresolved V gene accounts for under half, and the others remain unexplained. This sample holds 25,000 to 30,000 clones; just over 90% were observed only once. The leading ten clones occupy 6.2% of the sample. The specimen comprised CD8+ T cells from peripheral blood mononuclear cells, sampled before pregnancy. The receptors derive from a female donor with multiple sclerosis, enrolled in a pregnancy study.

The rearrangement joins TRBV15 to TRBJ2-7; possible D gene TRBD2, 6 bases. The CDR3 has 15 residues. V gave up 5 bases and J gave up 3 bases, with 17 bases separating them. Germline V lookup: CDR1 LNHNV, CDR2 YYDKDF (reference sequence). CDR3 bases: TGTGCCACCAGCGGAGGGAGTGGCGGATTCTACGAGCAGTACTTC. The encoded protein is CATSGGSGGFYEQYF.

The chain combines TRBV4-3 with TRBJ1-1; no clear D gene. V lost 0 bases, J lost 0 bases, and 8 bases lay in between. Germline assignment: CDR1 LGHNA and CDR2 YSLEER. The CDR3 is made up of 15 amino acids. CDR3 sequence (DNA): TGCGCCAGCAGCCAAGATAGTAGCCTGAACACTGAAGCTTTCTTT. Protein sequence: CASSQDSSLNTEAFF.

The chain couples TRBV2 to TRBJ2-3; 10 nucleotides agree with TRBD1. Trimming removed 5 bases from V and 2 bases from J; junction bases left unmatched: 13. This CDR3 is built from 18 residues. Germline values: CDR1 SNHLY, CDR2 FYNNEI. In DNA form, the CDR3 reads TGTGCCAGCAGTCGGGACAGGGGTATTAGCGGACTCACAGATACGCAGTATTTT. Its protein product is CASSRDRGISGLTDTQYF.

The J gene is TRBJ1-1, the V gene TRBV11-2, with D maybe TRBD1 (5 bases). V lost 5 bases to trimming and J lost 1 base, with 17 bases between them. The CDR3 has 16 residues. In germline, CDR1 is SGHAT, CDR2 FQNNGV. CDR3: CASSLPGGGRNTEAFF. For the CDR3, the DNA is TGTGCCAGCAGCCTCCCGGGGGGGGGTAGGAACACTGAAGCTTTCTTT.

This clone occurred once. V gene TRBV18 combines with J gene TRBJ2-7; 10 nucleotides match TRBD1. The CDR3 runs 16 residues. The ends lost 5 bases at V and 6 bases at J; junction bases unmatched: 13. Germline loops: CDR1 KGHSH, CDR2 LQKENI. Here the CDR3 reads CASSSETGGALGEQYF. In DNA form, the CDR3 reads TGTGCCAGCTCATCAGAGACAGGGGGCGCCTTGGGCGAGCAGTACTTC.

This clone appeared a single time. This sequence joins TRBV28 and TRBJ2-2, with D perhaps TRBD1 (6 bases). CDR3 length equals 15 residues. The ends were cut back, 1 base at V and 3 bases at J, with 9 bases in the middle. In germline, CDR1 is MDHEN, CDR2 SYDVKM. The CDR3 DNA reads TGTGCCAGCAGTTTATACAGGGAACACACCGGGGAGCTGTTTTTT. This sequence encodes CASSLYREHTGELFF.

The CDR3: CASTPGTSGSYEQYF. Here the CDR3 DNA reads TGTGCCAGCACCCCTGGGACTAGCGGATCCTACGAGCAGTACTTC. The chain combines TRBV6-6 with TRBJ2-7; TRBD2 agrees at 11 bases. This CDR3 is built from 15 residues. V trimming: 7 bases; J trimming: 1 base; junction bases outside the gene matches: 6. Per the germline V gene, CDR1 is MNHNY and CDR2 is SVGAGI (reference sequence).

The chain carries TRBV15 and TRBJ1-2; D is unclear. Germline V gives CDR1 LNHNV, CDR2 YYDKDF (reference sequence). Trimming pared 5 bases from V and 0 bases from J, leaving 16 bases between. CDR3 length: 16 residues. In nucleotides, the CDR3 is TGTGCCACCAGCCCCCCATGGGCGTCAGCTAACTATGGCTACACCTTC. Encoded protein: CATSPPWASANYGYTF.

The rearrangement uses TRBV6-6 and TRBJ2-7, with TRBD1 matching 8 bases. Unmatched junction bases numbered 9, after V lost 5 bases and J lost 3 bases. Per germline, CDR1 MNHNY and CDR2 SVGAGI (reference sequence). This CDR3 has 15 residues. The CDR3: CASSHETGDLYEQYF. The CDR3 DNA reads TGTGCCAGCAGTCACGAGACAGGGGACCTCTACGAGCAGTACTTC.